A selection of T cell receptor beta chains follows, all from one sample in a study of CD8+CD57+ T cells in acquired aplastic anemia. TCRdb itself ran the reads through MiXCR, one entry per CDR3 protein. The repertoire includes 150,000 or so distinct CDR3 sequences, over 50% of them detected once, and over 9.5% sits in the top ten. The specimen was sorted CD4+, CD8+, or CD8+CD57+ T cells (not recorded which) from PBMCs. These receptors were collected from a human donor with aplastic anemia. CDR3s include the opening cysteine and the closing phenylalanine or tryptophan. The D gene is left open where the match is weak. A clone size is listed for some rows: how often the clone was seen (once, few, many), or a class if it is expanded.

TRBJ1-4 | few | TRBV7-2 | NA | TGTGCCAGCAGTGAAATGTCATCTAATGAAAAACTGTTTTTT | CASSEMSSNEKLFF
TRBJ1-1 | many | TRBV5-1 | TRBD1 | TGCGCCAGCAGTCTCGGACAGGGTTCGAGGACTGAAGCTTTCTTT | CASSLGQGSRTEAFF
TRBJ2-5 | many | TRBV3-1 | TRBD1 | TGTGCCAGCAGCCAATGGGGACAGGGGTTAGAGACCCAGTACTTC | CASSQWGQGLETQYF
TRBJ1-2 | NA | TRBV20-1 | TRBD1 | TGCAGTGTCCCAGGGGGCGCGGGGTATGGCTACACCTTC | CSVPGGAGYGYTF
TRBJ1-2 | many | TRBV11-1 | TRBD1 | TGTGCCAGCAGCTTAGGTCCCAAGGGGGCTACTGATGGCTACACCTTC | CASSLGPKGATDGYTF
TRBJ1-1 | many | TRBV7-3 | NA | TGTGCCAGCAGCTTAATTGGAGCTTTGAACACTGAAGCTTTCTTT | CASSLIGALNTEAFF
TRBJ2-7 | few | TRBV20-1 | TRBD2 | TGCAGTGCCATTAGCGGGGCAAACTTCAACGAGCAGTACTTC | CSAISGANFNEQYF
TRBJ2-6 | NA | TRBV7-2 | NA | TGTGCCAGCAGCACCGGACAGGGGGCCAACGTCCTGACTTTC | CASSTGQGANVLTF
TRBJ2-7 | many | TRBV9 | NA | TGTGCCAGCAGCCCCAGGGGGAGCGGGACCTACGAGCAGTACTTC | CASSPRGSGTYEQYF
TRBJ2-3 | NA | TRBV5-1 | NA | TGCGCCAGCAGCTTGGTTGTAATGGATACGCAGTATTTT | CASSLVVMDTQYF
TRBJ1-2 | many | TRBV6-5 | NA | TGTGCCAGCAGTTTCGCAGGGGCCCCTAACTATGGCTACACCTTC | CASSFAGAPNYGYTF
TRBJ2-7 | NA | TRBV25-1 | NA | TGTGCCAGCAGTGAATTAACAGGGTTATACGAGCAGTACTTC | CASSELTGLYEQYF
TRBJ2-7 | NA | TRBV12-3/TRBV12-4 | NA | TGTGCCAGCAGCCAAGACCGGAAAGCGTACGAGCAGTACTTC | CASSQDRKAYEQYF
TRBJ2-3 | many | TRBV5-6 | NA | TGTGCCAGCAGCATGGGGGGGGCGGGAGATACGCAGTATTTT | CASSMGGAGDTQYF
TRBJ2-1 | NA | TRBV29-1 | NA | TGCAGCGTTGAAGTGATTGAGCAGTTATTC | CSVEVIEQLF
TRBJ1-1 | many | TRBV2 | NA | TGTGCCAGCGGCGGAAACACTGAAGCTTTCTTT | CASGGNTEAFF
TRBJ2-7 | NA | TRBV10-1 | TRBD2 | TGCGCCAGCAGTGGAACCGGGACTAGCTCCTACGAGCAGTACTTC | CASSGTGTSSYEQYF
TRBJ2-7 | NA | TRBV30 | NA | TGTGCCTGGAGTGTACGACTGGAGCAGAGCTTC | CAWSVRLEQSF
TRBJ2-7 | NA | TRBV2 | TRBD1 | TGTGCCAGCAGTGGGACAGGGACGGACCCGCTCCCTATCTCCTACGAGCAGTACTTC | CASSGTGTDPLPISYEQYF
TRBJ2-7 | NA | TRBV9 | TRBD2 | TGTGCCAGCAGCACAGGGACTAGCGGGGCCAACTCCTACGAGCAGTACTTC | CASSTGTSGANSYEQYF
TRBJ1-1 | NA | TRBV5-6 | NA | TGTGCCAGCAGCTGGGGTAGGGGGGGCACTGAAGCTTTCTTT | CASSWGRGGTEAFF
TRBJ2-1 | many | TRBV9 | NA | TGTGCCAGCAGCCGTAGGCAGACCAGCTCCTACAATGAGCAGTTCTTC | CASSRRQTSSYNEQFF